This TCR beta chain came from a study of vaccination and CD4 T cells after COVID-19. Study conclusions and caveats: Although the median of SARS-CoV-2-reactive clonotypes rose from about 22 to 38, the change was not significant.

Treatment meaning: 10-day PBMC culture with coronavirus spike peptide pools or control peptides (ViraFEST assay). An Oncomine TCR Beta short-read assay was used to sequence the DNA from cultured CD4+ T cells. TCRdb re-called the PCR reads with MiXCR, one entry per CDR3 protein. The profile covers around 17,000 distinct CDR3 sequences, with roughly 34% appearing a single time and around 12% taken by the ten largest. This CDR3 spans 15 amino acids. Germline CDR1 and CDR2: MGHRA and YSYEKL. V lost 8 bases and J lost 4, with 20 bases in between. With regard to this clonotype: Its antigen remains unknown.

The sequence came from a human donor who had recovered from COVID-19. Sequencing was performed on CD4+ T cells from blood, cultured in vitro. V gene TRBV4-1 combines with J gene TRBJ1-2, with a tentative D call TRBD1 (5 bases). The CDR3 region is CASGPQKGQGYGYTF. CDR3 DNA sequence: TGCGCCAGCGGCCCACAAAAGGGGCAGGGCTATGGCTACACCTTC.